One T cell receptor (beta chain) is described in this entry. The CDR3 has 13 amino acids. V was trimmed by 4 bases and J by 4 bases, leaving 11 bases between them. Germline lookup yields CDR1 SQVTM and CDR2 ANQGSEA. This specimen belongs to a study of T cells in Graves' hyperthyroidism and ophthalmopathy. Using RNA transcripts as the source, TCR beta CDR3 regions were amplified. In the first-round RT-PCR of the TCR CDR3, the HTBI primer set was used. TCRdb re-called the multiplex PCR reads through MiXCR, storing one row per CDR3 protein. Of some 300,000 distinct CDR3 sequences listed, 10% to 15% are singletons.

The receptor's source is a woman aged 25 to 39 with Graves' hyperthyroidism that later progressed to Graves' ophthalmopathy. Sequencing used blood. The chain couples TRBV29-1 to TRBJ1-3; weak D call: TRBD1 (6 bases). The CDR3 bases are TGCAGCGTTGCCTCGACAGGAGGAAACACCATATATTTT. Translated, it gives CSVASTGGNTIYF.